A single sample gave rise to the 8 T cell receptor beta chains below, sequenced in a study of early T cells in non-severe SARS-CoV-2 infection. TCRdb recomputed calls from the 5' RACE reads with MiXCR, one row per CDR3 protein. Of about 80,000 distinct CDR3 sequences in the sample, 5% were seen once. The sample here was whole blood, taken at baseline. These receptors came from an adult who was a healthcare worker with PCR-confirmed SARS-CoV-2 infection or an uninfected control (not recorded which).

This clonotype was counted only a few times. This sequence joins TRBV12-3 or TRBV12-4 and TRBJ2-4, with 8 bases matching TRBD1. This CDR3 has 15 amino acids. J was trimmed by 4 bases and V by 6 bases; bases with no gene match: 8. CDR3 region: CASSIGTGPKNIQYF. The CDR3, as DNA: TGTGCCAGCAGCATCGGGACAGGTCCTAAAAACATTCAGTACTTC.

This clonotype was seen ten or more times. The genes are TRBV7-9 and TRBJ2-3; D is undetermined. This CDR3 spans 15 amino acids. Per the germline V gene, CDR1 is SEHNR and CDR2 is FQNEAQ (reference sequence). V was trimmed by 0 bases and J by 6 bases, leaving 13 bases between them. In nucleotides, the CDR3 is TGTGCCAGCAGCTTAGCTCACCTCTCCTGGGATACGCAGTATTTT. Its protein product is CASSLAHLSWDTQYF.

The V and J genes are TRBV27 and TRBJ2-7; 10 bases align to TRBD2. Trimming removed 5 bases from V and 4 bases from J; junction bases left unmatched: 14. The CDR3 runs 17 residues. Germline CDR1 and CDR2: MNHEY and SMNVEV (reference sequence). Here the CDR3 DNA reads TGTGCCAGCAGTCGGTACTCCCAGCGGGAGGGCCTATACGAGCAGTACTTC. The encoded protein is CASSRYSQREGLYEQYF.

Ten or more counts support this clonotype. The chain uses TRBV19 and TRBJ1-5, with D uncertain. Trimming shortened V by 0 bases and J by 7 bases, and 13 bases separated the two germline ends. The CDR3 has 15 residues. Germline CDR1 reads LNHDA; CDR2 reads SQIVND (reference sequence). The CDR3 spells CASSIEVSGGQPQHF. CDR3 bases: TGTGCCAGTAGTATAGAGGTCTCAGGCGGGCAGCCCCAGCATTTT.

A few counts support this clonotype. The V and J genes are TRBV15 and TRBJ1-5; weak D call: TRBD1 (6 bases). The germline V gene has CDR1 LNHNV and CDR2 YYDKDF (reference sequence). V dropped 6 bases and J dropped 1 base, with 10 bases sitting between them. The CDR3 has 14 residues. The CDR3 region has the DNA TGTGCCACCAGGAGGGGGGTGAGCAATCAGCCCCAGCATTTT. Protein sequence: CATRRGVSNQPQHF.

This clonotype occurred a few times. The chain combines TRBV4-1 with TRBJ2-7; 9 nucleotides agree with TRBD2. V lost 4 bases and J lost 5; bases outside the gene matches: 6. The CDR3 sequence is 14 residues long. Per germline, CDR1 MGHRA and CDR2 YSYEKL. The CDR3 spells CASSRGGRADEQYF. Written as DNA, the CDR3 is TGCGCCAGCAGCCGGGGCGGGAGGGCCGACGAGCAGTACTTC.

Many counts were recorded for this clonotype. The chain recombines TRBV20-1 with TRBJ2-2; 8 positions match TRBD2. Germline CDR1 reads DFQATT; CDR2 reads SNEGSKA (reference sequence). This CDR3 region has 13 residues. Germline trimming cut 3 bases from V and 6 bases from J; bases unmatched to any gene: 3. CDR3 residues: CSASGRASGELFF. CDR3 DNA: TGCAGTGCTAGCGGGAGGGCCTCCGGGGAGCTGTTTTTT.

The chain combines TRBV14 with TRBJ2-7, with D possibly matching TRBD1 (5 bases). From germline, CDR1 is SGHDN and CDR2 FVKESK. V was clipped by 4 bases and J by 3 bases, with 7 bases between them. The CDR3 is 12 amino acids. CDR3 nucleotide sequence: TGTGCCAGCAGCCGACAGCTCTACGAGCAGTACTTC. Protein product: CASSRQLYEQYF.